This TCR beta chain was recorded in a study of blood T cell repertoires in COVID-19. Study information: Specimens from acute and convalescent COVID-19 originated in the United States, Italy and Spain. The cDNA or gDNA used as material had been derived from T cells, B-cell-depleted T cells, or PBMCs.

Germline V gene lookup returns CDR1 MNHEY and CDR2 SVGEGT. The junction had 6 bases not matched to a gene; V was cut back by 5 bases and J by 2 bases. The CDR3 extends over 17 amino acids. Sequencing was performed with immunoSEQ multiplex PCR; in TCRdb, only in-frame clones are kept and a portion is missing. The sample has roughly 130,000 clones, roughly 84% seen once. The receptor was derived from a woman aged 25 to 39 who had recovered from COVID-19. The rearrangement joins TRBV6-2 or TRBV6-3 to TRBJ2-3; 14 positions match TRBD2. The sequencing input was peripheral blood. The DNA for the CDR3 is TGTGCCAGCAGTACACGGGGACTAGCGGGAGTCACAGATACGCAGTATTTT. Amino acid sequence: CASSTRGLAGVTDTQYF.